The 16 T cell receptor beta chains below all came from one sample that was sequenced in a study of T cells expressing NK-cell markers. Reprocessing the 5' RACE reads, TCRdb reports a single entry for every CDR3 protein and omits DNA. The sample table includes more than 120,000 distinct CDR3 sequences. The sample consisted of blood T cells: a sorted CD56 or NKG2C T cell subset, CD4+ or CD8+ T cells, or bulk PBMC T cells (not recorded which). The receptors come from a man in his late teens or twenties in good health.

The gene calls are TRBV23-1 and TRBJ1-6; TCRdb's D call of TRBD1 is untestable without DNA. TRBV23-1 is identified as an open reading frame with a role that is uncertain. This CDR3 has 11 residues. CDR3 sequence reads: CARAGDSPLHF.

This sequence joins TRBV20-1 and TRBJ2-1; the TCRdb D gene call, TRBD1, has no DNA to confirm it. The CDR3 sequence is 13 residues long. CDR1 DFQATT and CDR2 SNEGSKA come from the germline V gene (reference sequence). CDR3 residues: CSARGDRDNEQFF.

This CDR3 is CASSQEGASGTSTDTQYF. The chain links TRBV4-2 to TRBJ2-3; the D call from TCRdb, TRBD2, cannot be confirmed without DNA. CDR1 is LGHNA and CDR2 is YNFKEQ in the germline V gene. The length of the CDR3 is 18 residues.

This rearrangement joins TRBV7-9 to TRBJ2-3; as DNA is missing, the TRBD1 call by TCRdb cannot be tested. The CDR3 runs 13 residues. Per germline, CDR1 SEHNR and CDR2 FQNEAQ (reference sequence). The chain's CDR3 is CASSSPGTDTQYF.

This chain connects TRBV7-9 to TRBJ2-7; TCRdb indicates TRBD1, and absent DNA this call remains unverified. From germline, CDR1 is SEHNR and CDR2 FQNEAQ (reference sequence). The CDR3 is made up of 15 amino acids. The CDR3 loop reads CASSLEGVPSYEQYF.

This chain joins TRBV5-6 and TRBJ1-1. The CDR3 extends over 18 amino acids. Germline assignment: CDR1 SGHDT and CDR2 YYEEEE. CDR3 region: CASSFKLAGTQEGTEAFF.

The V gene is TRBV12-3 or TRBV12-4, the J gene TRBJ2-7; there is no DNA to check the TCRdb D call of TRBD2. This CDR3 comprises 13 residues. The CDR3 reads CASSLADSYEQYF.

J is TRBJ2-7 and V is TRBV28; TCRdb calls TRBD1, which cannot be checked without DNA. The CDR3 contains 14 residues. Germline V gene sequence: CDR1 MDHEN, CDR2 SYDVKM. CDR3 protein: CASSLRSGQYEQYF. Variable domain in full (rest from reference TRBV28 and TRBJ2-7): DVKVTQSSRYLVKRTGEKVFLECVQDMDHENMFWYRQDPGLGLRLIYFSYDVKMKEKGDIPEGYSVSREKKERFSLILESASTNQTSMYLCASSLRSGQYEQYFGPGTRLTVT.

The rearrangement links TRBV13 to TRBJ2-7; TCRdb's assignment of TRBD1 cannot be checked, as there is no DNA. CDR1 is PRHDT, CDR2 FYEKMQ, per germline (reference sequence). This CDR3 contains 14 residues. The CDR3 reads CASGPGETGYEQYF.

The chain recombines TRBV12-3 or TRBV12-4 with TRBJ2-1; absent DNA, TCRdb's TRBD1 call cannot be checked. The CDR3 runs 15 residues. CDR3 region: CASTGGVRLDHEQFF.

The chain employs TRBV12-3 or TRBV12-4 and TRBJ2-1; TCRdb's D gene call, TRBD1, goes unchecked for lack of DNA. This CDR3 is 16 amino acids long. This CDR3 is CASSFALAGENNEQFF.

The gene calls are TRBV7-9 and TRBJ2-7. This CDR3 has 13 residues. Germline-derived CDR1 and CDR2 are SEHNR and FQNEAQ (reference sequence). CDR3 in amino acids: CASSLEALQEQYF.

The chain employs TRBV6-2 or TRBV6-3 and TRBJ2-1; TCRdb's D call of TRBD2 is untestable without DNA. The CDR3 has 16 amino acids. Germline V gene data show CDR1 as MNHEY and CDR2 as SVGEGT. The CDR3 sequence: CASSYSSLASYNEQFF.

This chain joins TRBV5-1 and TRBJ1-1. The CDR3 totals 13 residues. CDR1 and CDR2 from the germline V gene are SGHRS and YFSETQ. CDR3 residues: CASSGQRNTEAFF.

The chain carries TRBV7-9 and TRBJ2-7; TCRdb calls TRBD1, which cannot be checked without DNA. This CDR3 region has 14 residues. Per the germline V gene, CDR1 is SEHNR and CDR2 is FQNEAQ (reference sequence). CDR3: CASSRSGTAYEQYF.

The rearrangement links TRBV29-1 to TRBJ2-2. The germline gives CDR1 SQVTM, CDR2 ANQGSEA. The CDR3 has 14 amino acids. The CDR3 protein is CSVENPRDTGELFF.